This T cell receptor (beta chain) was observed in a study of human thymus T cells. Points from the study as a whole: Related work found strong thymic repertoire overlap between unrelated individuals. Thymic and blood repertoires seemed to show skewed V and J gene use.

Thymus tissue was removed during corrective cardiac surgery. Corrective surgery for congenital heart defects was being performed on the healthy Finnish infants who served as donors. Note on this clone: What it recognizes is unknown.

TCRdb's table, derived via immunoSEQ multiplex PCR, lists solely in-frame clones and lacks some. The repertoire holds tens of thousands of clones, roughly 94% seen once, with approximately 0.031% in the top ten. Germline-derived CDR1 and CDR2 are MDHEN and SYDVKM. Trimming took 0 bases from V and 1 from J; bases not matched to a gene: 6. This CDR3 is 17 amino acids long. V is TRBV28 and J is TRBJ1-5; 7 nucleotides align to TRBD1. The source of this sequence is a girl less than two years old with a congenital heart defect but otherwise immunologically healthy. Sequencing was done on a sample of thymus tissue. The CDR3 loop is CASSLCEIRGSNQPQHF. CDR3 sequence (DNA): TGTGCCAGCAGTTTATGCGAAATCAGGGGGAGCAATCAGCCCCAGCATTTT.